This T cell receptor (beta chain) stems from a study of shared clonotypes between healthy human individuals. Assay: immunoSEQ multiplex PCR; the TCRdb copy retains only in-frame clones and omits some. Altogether roughly 2.2 million clones are present, about 92% being singletons, with the ten largest covering roughly 0.36%. The CDR3 totals 18 residues. Germline CDR1 SGDLS, CDR2 YYNGEE. Trimming took 3 bases from V and 6 from J; bases not matched to a gene: 10. The authors divided CD4+ cells into CD45RA+ naive and CD45RA-negative memory subsets. To note about this clone: Its antigen is not known.

Findings and caveats of the study: Among several donors, about 4.6% of naive CD4 clonotypes were found in common. Memory subsets generally showed lower estimated richness than naive subsets.

The V and J genes are TRBV9 and TRBJ2-1, with TRBD2 identical over 15 bases. Sequenced input: naive CD4+ T cells from PBMCs. The sample's subset: CD45RA+ positively selected. The TCR was taken from a man between 18 and 35 years old in good health. Some clones in this sample may be carry-over from other donors' samples. CDR3: CASSAHQGLAGGPNEQFF. CDR3 in DNA: TGTGCCAGCAGCGCCCACCAGGGACTAGCGGGAGGCCCCAATGAGCAGTTCTTC.